This TCR beta chain originates from a study of persistence of HIV-infected CD4 T cells. Points from the study as a whole: CMV- and Gag-responding cells had lower TCRbeta richness than CD3/CD28-responding cells.

The CDR3 consists of 15 residues. The V gene end was trimmed by 5 bases and the J gene end by 2 bases; junction bases not matched to a gene: 8. From germline, CDR1 is SQVTM and CDR2 ANQGSEA. Cells were stimulated nonspecifically with anti-CD3/anti-CD28 magnetic beads. CD4+ T cells upregulating both CD40 ligand and CD69 were sorted as responding cells. This was the immunoSEQ version 4 assay in survey mode. Clones were sequenced by immunoSEQ multiplex PCR, and TCRdb holds only the in-frame ones, with some missing. The data contain roughly 45,000 clones, 70% to 90% of them singletons. Concerning this clone: Antigen: not known.

The sequences come from CD4+ T cells sorted from PBMCs after roughly 20-hour stimulation, collected from a patient who received antiretroviral therapy. The rearrangement uses TRBV29-1 and TRBJ2-3; 9 bases line up with TRBD2. The clonotype comes from an adult man with HIV who was CMV-seropositive. The CDR3 region is CSVLKRGASTDTQYF. In nucleotides, the CDR3 is TGCAGCGTTTTGAAGCGGGGGGCCTCCACAGATACGCAGTATTTT.